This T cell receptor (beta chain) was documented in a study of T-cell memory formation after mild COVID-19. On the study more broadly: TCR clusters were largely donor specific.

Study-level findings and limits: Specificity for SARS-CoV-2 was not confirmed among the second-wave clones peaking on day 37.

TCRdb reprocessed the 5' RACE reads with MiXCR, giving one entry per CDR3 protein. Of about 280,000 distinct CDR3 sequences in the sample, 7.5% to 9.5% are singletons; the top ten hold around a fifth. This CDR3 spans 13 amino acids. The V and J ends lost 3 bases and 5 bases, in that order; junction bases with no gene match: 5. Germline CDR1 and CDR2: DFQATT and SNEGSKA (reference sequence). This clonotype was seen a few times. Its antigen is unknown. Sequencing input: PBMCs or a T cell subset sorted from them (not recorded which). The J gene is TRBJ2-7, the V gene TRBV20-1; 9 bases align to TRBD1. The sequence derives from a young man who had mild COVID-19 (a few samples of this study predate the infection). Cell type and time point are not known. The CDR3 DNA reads TGCAGTGCTAGGGGACAGGGCTTGCACGAGCAGTACTTC. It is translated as CSARGQGLHEQYF.